This record looks at one TCR beta chain sequence and its context. What it binds is not known. The entry originates in a study of CD8 T cells in Susac syndrome. General observations from the study: The study recognized that its TCR sequencing and HLA analysis covered a relatively small number of individuals.

Reverse transcription used about 0.45 to 1 ug RNA and random hexamers. TCRdb re-called the immunoSEQ multiplex PCR reads with MiXCR, one entry per CDR3 protein. The repertoire consists of more than 100,000 distinct CDR3 sequences, with around 94% occurring once and the leading ten covering less than 0.3%. The ends lost 7 bases at V and 3 bases at J; junction bases unmatched: 6. This CDR3 region has 13 residues. CDR1 is MNHNY, CDR2 SVGAGI, per germline (reference sequence). This TCR derives from a human donor with Susac syndrome. The sample consisted of CD8+ T cells from PBMCs. The J gene is TRBJ2-7, the V gene TRBV6-6; 7 nucleotides align to TRBD1. CDR3 region: CASKKRDSYEQYF. The CDR3 DNA is TGTGCCAGCAAAAAAAGGGACAGCTACGAGCAGTACTTC.